This is a list of T cell receptor beta chains from one sample in a study of blood T cell repertoires in COVID-19. Clones were sequenced by immunoSEQ multiplex PCR, and TCRdb holds only the in-frame ones, with some missing. Of a few hundred thousand clones listed, under 90% are singletons. Sequenced material: peripheral blood. These receptors all come from a woman aged 18-29 years with acute or convalescent COVID-19. CDR3s include the opening cysteine and the closing phenylalanine or tryptophan. D genes are given only for firm matches. Clone size is not always given. Where it is, it says once, few, many or a class for expanded clones.

CDR3 length	D gene	V gene	J gene	clone size	CDR3 protein	CDR3 DNA
14	.	TRBV25-1	TRBJ1-4	few	CASSEFQGGEKLFF	TGTGCCAGCAGTGAATTCCAGGGAGGTGAAAAACTGTTTTTT
15	.	TRBV11-1	TRBJ2-1	.	CASSPAPGSYNEQFF	TGTGCCAGCAGCCCCGCCCCGGGATCCTACAATGAGCAGTTCTTC
16	.	TRBV28	TRBJ1-3	.	CASSLMGRATGNTIYF	TGTGCCAGCAGTTTAATGGGCAGGGCGACTGGAAACACCATATATTTT
16	.	TRBV5-1	TRBJ2-1	once	CASSSRYEGGYNEQFF	TGCGCCAGCAGCTCGAGGTATGAGGGAGGCTACAATGAGCAGTTCTTC
16	TRBD2	TRBV7-6	TRBJ2-2	.	CASSLESGANTGELFF	TGTGCCAGCAGCTTAGAGAGCGGGGCCAACACCGGGGAGCTGTTTTTT
17	TRBD2	TRBV18	TRBJ2-7	few	CASSPGLAGGKTYEQYF	TGTGCCAGCTCCCCGGGACTAGCGGGAGGGAAAACCTACGAGCAGTACTTC
16	TRBD2	TRBV2	TRBJ2-7	.	CASSVSSGSFSGEQYF	TGTGCCAGCAGTGTCTCTAGCGGGAGTTTTAGTGGCGAGCAGTACTTC
15	TRBD1	TRBV4-3	TRBJ2-1	.	CASSQPQGARNEQFF	TGCGCCAGCAGCCAACCGCAGGGGGCCCGGAATGAGCAGTTCTTC
14	TRBD1	TRBV7-9	TRBJ1-2	.	CASSLGDSNYGYTF	TGTGCCAGCAGCTTAGGGGACAGTAACTATGGCTACACCTTC
15	.	TRBV7-8	TRBJ2-7	.	CASSPGGTGRTEQYF	TGTGCCAGCAGCCCGGGGGGGACAGGGAGGACCGAGCAGTACTTC
16	.	TRBV19	TRBJ1-6	.	CASSIDVAQPGSPLHF	TGTGCCAGTAGTATAGATGTGGCCCAACCGGGTTCACCCCTCCACTTT
16	.	TRBV19	TRBJ1-4	.	CASSIVIGQGTEKLFF	TGTGCCAGTAGTATAGTGATCGGGCAGGGGACCGAAAAACTGTTTTTT
15	.	TRBV28	TRBJ1-2	.	CASSLDPAVNYGYTF	TGTGCCAGCAGTTTAGACCCGGCGGTTAACTATGGCTACACCTTC
20	TRBD2	TRBV4-3	TRBJ2-2	.	CASSQDPGRGPAGGTGELFF	TGCGCCAGCAGCCAAGATCCCGGGAGGGGACCAGCGGGAGGCACCGGGGAGCTGTTTTTT
14	TRBD2	TRBV9	TRBJ2-1	many	CASSASGRKSEQFF	TGTGCCAGCAGCGCTAGCGGGAGAAAGAGTGAGCAGTTCTTC
15	.	TRBV3-1/TRBV3-2	TRBJ2-7	.	CASSPPRRGLYEQYF	TGTGCCAGCAGCCCCCCCCGGAGGGGGCTGTACGAGCAGTACTTC
14	.	TRBV5-1	TRBJ2-1	.	CASSSTSPYNEQFF	TGCGCCAGCAGCTCCACTAGCCCCTACAATGAGCAGTTCTTC
12	.	TRBV29-1	TRBJ2-7	.	CSVEGGGQGTYF	TGCAGCGTTGAAGGGGGCGGTCAGGGGACGTACTTC
15	TRBD1	TRBV6-5	TRBJ2-7	.	CASSRTGTGDYEQYF	TGTGCCAGCAGCCGTACCGGGACAGGGGACTACGAGCAGTACTTC
17	.	TRBV3-1/TRBV3-2	TRBJ1-1	.	CASSQDLGRGSATEAFF	TGTGCCAGCAGCCAAGATCTGGGCAGGGGATCGGCCACTGAAGCTTTCTTT
13	.	TRBV19	TRBJ1-1	.	CASSGEGGTEAFF	TGTGCCAGTAGTGGGGAGGGGGGCACTGAAGCTTTCTTT
13	.	TRBV9	TRBJ2-5	.	CASSYSGLETQYF	TGTGCCAGCAGCTATTCCGGACTAGAGACCCAGTACTTC
13	TRBD1	TRBV12-5	TRBJ1-1	.	CASGFWQGGEAFF	TGTGCTAGTGGTTTTTGGCAGGGGGGTGAAGCTTTCTTT
15	.	TRBV5-4	TRBJ2-3	.	CASSTPQKSTDTQYF	TGTGCCAGCAGCACACCCCAGAAAAGCACAGATACGCAGTATTTT
17	.	TRBV11-2	TRBJ2-3	.	CASSLDPRRPLTDTQYF	TGTGCCAGCAGCTTAGATCCCCGGAGGCCCCTCACAGATACGCAGTATTTT
16	.	TRBV28	TRBJ1-5	.	CASALPPGLIDQPQHF	TGTGCCAGCGCCCTTCCACCGGGACTGATAGATCAGCCCCAGCATTTT
16	TRBD1	TRBV7-2	TRBJ2-5	.	CASSLQPGQGTETQYF	TGTGCCAGCAGCTTACAACCGGGACAGGGGACGGAGACCCAGTACTTC
16	.	TRBV19	TRBJ2-3	.	CASSTLGGPSTDTQYF	TGTGCCAGTAGCACCCTAGGAGGTCCTAGCACAGATACGCAGTATTTT
15	.	TRBV7-9	TRBJ1-1	.	CASSLDRAQNTEAFF	TGTGCCAGCAGCTTAGACAGGGCACAGAACACTGAAGCTTTCTTT
18	.	TRBV7-8	TRBJ2-1	.	CASSLYDSWRYEWNEQFF	TGTGCCAGCAGCTTATACGATTCTTGGCGGTATGAGTGGAATGAGCAGTTCTTC
13	.	TRBV5-4	TRBJ2-7	.	CASSFGISYEQYF	TGTGCCAGCAGCTTCGGGATCTCCTACGAGCAGTACTTC
12	.	TRBV18	TRBJ2-1	.	CASSPINNEQFF	TGTGCCAGCTCACCAATAAACAATGAGCAGTTCTTC
14	.	TRBV19	TRBJ1-2	.	CASIPRVPNYGYTF	TGTGCCAGTATCCCCAGGGTTCCCAACTATGGCTACACCTTC
18	TRBD1	TRBV6-2/TRBV6-3	TRBJ1-2	.	CASSSRVPGQGRNYGYTF	TGTGCCAGCAGTTCCCGGGTCCCGGGACAGGGAAGGAACTATGGCTACACCTTC
14	.	TRBV28	TRBJ1-5	.	CASRRGGARQPQHF	TGTGCCAGCAGGCGGGGAGGGGCCCGGCAGCCCCAGCATTTT
12	.	TRBV5-1	TRBJ2-1	.	CASSAGYNEQFF	TGCGCCAGCAGCGCAGGTTACAATGAGCAGTTCTTC
16	.	TRBV28	TRBJ1-6	.	CASSSGGARMNSPLHF	TGTGCCAGCAGTTCGGGCGGGGCTCGGATGAATTCACCCCTCCACTTT
15	TRBD1	TRBV28	TRBJ2-4	.	CASSSTDRAKNIQYF	TGTGCCAGCAGTTCGACGGACAGGGCCAAAAACATTCAGTACTTC
13	.	TRBV14	TRBJ1-2	.	CASSHGRYYGYTF	TGTGCCAGCAGCCATGGCAGGTACTATGGCTACACCTTC
15	TRBD2	TRBV10-3	TRBJ2-7	.	CAISESSGRAGEQYF	TGTGCCATCAGTGAGTCTAGCGGGAGGGCGGGAGAGCAGTACTTC
14	TRBD2	TRBV13	TRBJ2-3	.	CASSLNGRSDTQYF	TGTGCCAGCAGCTTAAACGGGAGGTCAGATACGCAGTATTTT
16	TRBD2	TRBV7-9	TRBJ2-1	.	CASNLAGERWGNEQFF	TGTGCCAGCAACCTTGCGGGAGAGCGATGGGGGAATGAGCAGTTCTTC
15	TRBD1	TRBV29-1	TRBJ2-3	.	CSVEDRGLGTDTQYF	TGCAGCGTTGAAGATAGGGGGCTAGGCACAGATACGCAGTATTTT
13	.	TRBV7-9	TRBJ1-2	.	CASSFSTGYGYTF	TGTGCCAGCAGCTTCTCGACAGGATATGGCTACACCTTC
16	TRBD1	TRBV30	TRBJ1-2	once	CAWSIKQTGGGYGYTF	TGTGCCTGGAGTATAAAACAGACAGGGGGAGGGTATGGCTACACCTTC
15	.	TRBV5-1	TRBJ2-5	.	CASSIEQGREETQYF	TGCGCCAGCAGCATCGAACAGGGCCGAGAAGAGACCCAGTACTTC
15	TRBD2	TRBV28	TRBJ2-7	once	CASSSRTSGFYEQYF	TGTGCCAGCAGTTCTCGGACTAGCGGATTTTACGAGCAGTACTTC
13	.	TRBV27	TRBJ1-1	.	CATSGTKHTEAFF	TGTGCCACCTCAGGGACAAAACACACTGAAGCTTTCTTT
13	.	TRBV27	TRBJ2-7	.	CASSLGRSYEQYF	TGTGCCAGCAGTTTAGGGCGCTCCTACGAGCAGTACTTC
12	.	TRBV5-1	TRBJ1-2	.	CASSPDSYGYTF	TGCGCCAGCAGCCCCGACTCCTATGGCTACACCTTC
15	TRBD1	TRBV25-1	TRBJ1-5	.	CASSDPGQGNQPQHF	TGTGCCAGCAGTGACCCAGGACAGGGCAATCAGCCCCAGCATTTT
15	TRBD1	TRBV10-3	TRBJ2-2	.	CAIMSGQENTGELFF	TGTGCCATCATGTCAGGACAGGAGAACACCGGGGAGCTGTTTTTT
16	.	TRBV11-2	TRBJ1-2	.	CASRFPGTGNFEGYTF	TGTGCCAGCAGGTTCCCCGGGACTGGAAACTTCGAGGGCTACACCTTC
15	TRBD1	TRBV10-3	TRBJ1-4	.	CAISPDRGTDEKLFF	TGTGCCATCAGCCCGGACAGGGGAACGGATGAAAAACTGTTTTTT
15	.	TRBV5-4	TRBJ1-2	.	CASSPRQEANYGYTF	TGTGCCAGCAGCCCCAGACAGGAAGCTAACTATGGCTACACCTTC